This T cell receptor beta chain was retrieved from a study of OX40 agonist ivuxolimab in advanced cancers. In the study overall: Ivuxolimab, which targeted the costimulatory receptor OX40 (CD134), was an agonistic, fully human IgG2 monoclonal antibody. Among the 52 dose-escalation patients, about 19 had hepatocellular carcinoma, roughly 15 melanoma, 9 renal cell carcinoma and 9 head and neck cancer. Peripheral TCRbeta sequencing aimed to test whether ivuxolimab altered TCR sequence diversity and caused clonal T-cell expansion. Prior anti-PD-1, anti-PD-L1 or anti-CTLA-4 therapy was permitted, and 40% of dose-escalation patients had received checkpoint inhibitors. Intravenous ivuxolimab was administered to patients every 2 weeks at six dose levels: 0.01, 0.1, 0.3, 1.5, 3 and 10 mg/kg. In the dose-escalation cohort, approximately 83% of patients were male, and the mean age was around 60 years with a range of roughly 23 to 90. Partial responses occurred in three dose-escalation patients, of whom one had hepatocellular carcinoma and two had cutaneous melanoma. The paper reports the monotherapy dose-escalation portion (N = 52 patients) of the phase I ivuxolimab trial.

Patients with autoimmune disease history or receiving systemic immunosuppression were excluded from the trial. Peripheral blood for TCR sequencing was collected from all dose cohorts at baseline, on cycle 4 day 1, and on cycle 7 day 1. Samples were obtained from an open-label, multicenter, first-in-human phase I dose-escalation trial of ivuxolimab. Adults with locally advanced or metastatic melanoma, renal cell, hepatocellular, or head and neck squamous cell carcinoma were enrolled in the trial. Before TCR sequencing, CD4+ T cells and CD8+ T cells were sorted from peripheral blood as separate populations. General conclusions and limits of the study: After ivuxolimab, more expanded clones were found on average in CD8+ T cells than in CD4+ T cells. The antigen specificity of the peripheral T cells that underwent clonal expansion was not determined. Low levels of normalized T-cell clonal expansion were also shown by some nonresponding patients. In the 0.1-3.0 mg/kg groups, partial responders were among the patients with the lowest normalized peripheral clonal expansion, particularly in CD8+ T cells. At doses of 0.1 to 3.0 mg/kg, clonal expansion of both CD4+ and CD8+ blood T cells was observed from baseline to week 6.

To sequence the TCRbeta CDR3 region, genomic DNA was isolated from the sorted cells. The immunoSEQ Assay was used for sequencing of TCRbeta CDR3 regions. TCRdb obtained this table from immuneACCESS and retained in-frame rearrangements with V and J assigned. These tables miss some clones; where compared with another copy, unresolved V genes account for less than half of the shortfall, and the remainder is unexplained. The sample contains 45,000 to 50,000 clones, roughly 90% of them found a single time. 10% to 15% of the sample lies in the top ten. The CDR3 numbers 13 residues from cysteine through phenylalanine. Of the read, only the CDR3 DNA is kept; its 39 bases are in frame from base 1. Via the germline V gene, CDR1 is SGHVS and CDR2 FNYEAQ. Trimming costs V 7 bases and J 8 bases, and their ends lie 17 bases apart. The count of this clone is one. No cognate antigen has been identified for it. There are no base qualities to consult, and no much larger clone falls within one base.

This receptor was taken from an adult with an advanced solid tumor such as melanoma, head and neck, liver or kidney cancer. The sequence joins TRBV7-6 to TRBJ1-1; there is no confident call for the D gene. The sequencing here drew on CD4+ or CD8+ T cells sorted from blood, taken in a trial of the OX40 agonist ivuxolimab. CDR3 sequence: CASTNSRGREAFF. The DNA reads TGTGCCAGCACCAACTCCCGCGGGCGCGAAGCTTTCTTT.